These 23 T cell receptor beta chains came from one sample sequenced in a study of T cell repertoires in cytomegalovirus infection. MiXCR, applied by TCRdb to the reads, yields one record per CDR3 protein. The sample shows about 68,000 distinct CDR3 sequences, about 23% of them seen only once. No antigens are known for them. Specimen: PBMCs, sequenced either directly or after in vitro stimulation (not recorded which). These receptors came from a human donor in good health (CMV status not recorded). Some clones in this sample may be carry-over from other donors' samples.

This clonotype turned up a few times. This chain uses TRBV12-5 with TRBJ2-5; D is unresolved. Germline V CDR1 and CDR2: LGHNT, FRNRAP. The CDR3 has 14 residues. V was cut by 1 base and J by 5 bases, with 11 bases left in between. The CDR3 DNA reads as TGTGCTAGTGGTTTGGGCCTTGGGCCGGAGACCCAGTACTTC. It codes for CASGLGLGPETQYF.

J is TRBJ2-1 and V is TRBV20-1, with D hard to call. Trimming removed 5 bases at V and 0 bases at J, with 5 bases between. Looked up from germline, CDR1 is DFQATT and CDR2 is SNEGSKA (reference sequence). The CDR3 has 12 residues. Here the CDR3 reads CSADGSYNEQFF. The CDR3 DNA follows: TGCAGTGCTGACGGCTCCTACAATGAGCAGTTCTTC.

This clonotype was seen at least ten times. The gene calls are TRBV6-1 and TRBJ2-2; D gene uncertain. Trimming shortened V by 6 bases and J by 6 bases, and 17 bases separated the two germline ends. Germline-derived CDR1 and CDR2 are MNHNS and SASEGT. The length of the CDR3 is 15 residues. CDR3 sequence: CASRTLQGSAGELFF. For the CDR3, the DNA is TGTGCCAGCAGAACCCTACAAGGATCAGCCGGGGAGCTGTTTTTT.

This clonotype appeared many times. The chain links TRBV7-2 to TRBJ2-1; the match to TRBD1 covers 7 bases. The trim removed 0 bases at V and 11 bases at J, leaving 13 bases unmatched. The CDR3 is 16 residues long. Germline CDR1 SGHTA, CDR2 FQGNSA. The CDR3, as DNA: TGTGCCAGCAGCTTAGCCTCCGGGACAGAGTCATTTAAGCAGTTCTTC. Amino acids: CASSLASGTESFKQFF. Full variable domain (missing parts from reference TRBV7-2 and TRBJ2-1): GAGVSQSPSNKVTEKGKDVELRCDPISGHTALYWYRQSLGQGLEFLIYFQGNSAPDKSGLPSDRFSAERTGGSVSTLTIQRTQQEDSAVYLCASSLASGTESFKQFFGPGTRLTVL.

This chain joins TRBV20-1 and TRBJ2-1; D is uncertain. The CDR3 has 11 amino acids. V was shortened by 7 bases and J by 0 bases, with 4 bases between the two germline ends. Germline V CDR1 and CDR2: DFQATT, SNEGSKA (reference sequence). Written as DNA, the CDR3 is TGCAGTGTTGGCTCCTACAATGAGCAGTTCTTC. It translates to CSVGSYNEQFF.

The sample holds a few counts of this clonotype. The chain uses TRBV19 and TRBJ2-3; 7 bases are a match to TRBD2. Germline values: CDR1 LNHDA, CDR2 SQIVND (reference sequence). The CDR3 sequence is 14 residues long. The ends lost 5 bases at V and 5 bases at J; junction bases unmatched: 7. The CDR3 region has the DNA TGTGCCAGTAGTGACCGACTAGCTCTAGATACGCAGTATTTT. Translating it yields CASSDRLALDTQYF. The full variable domain, rest sourced from reference TRBV19 and TRBJ2-3, is DGGITQSPKYLFRKEGQNVTLSCEQNLNHDAMYWYRQDPGQGLRLIYYSQIVNDFQKGDIAEGYSVSREKKESFPLTVTSAQKNPTAFYLCASSDRLALDTQYFGPGTRLTVL.

This clonotype has ten or more counts. For the CDR3, the DNA is TGTGCCAGCAGTGGGCCAGGGTTAAGAACAGATACGCAGTATTTT. Its protein product is CASSGPGLRTDTQYF. The chain joins TRBV6-1 to TRBJ2-3; D possibly corresponds to TRBD1 (5 bases). Deletions cut 4 bases from V and 3 bases from J, with 14 bases between. Germline CDR1 MNHNS, CDR2 SASEGT. This CDR3 contains 15 residues.

This clonotype was detected a few times. The V call is TRBV27, the J call TRBJ2-1, with D tentatively TRBD1 or TRBD2 (5 bases each). The CDR3 covers 14 residues. Germline V gene sequence: CDR1 MNHEY, CDR2 SMNVEV (reference sequence). V was trimmed by 4 bases and J by 3 bases, leaving 10 bases between them. Here the CDR3 reads CASSWRTSYNEQFF. DNA for the CDR3: TGTGCCAGCAGTTGGAGGACAAGCTACAATGAGCAGTTCTTC.

The J gene is TRBJ2-1, the V gene TRBV11-2; 10 nucleotides match TRBD1. The germline CDR1 and CDR2 sequences are SGHAT and FQNNGV. V was pared by 7 bases and J by 7 bases, with 10 bases of the junction left unmatched. This CDR3 has 15 amino acids. The CDR3 reads CASNLRGQGMNEQFF. The CDR3 coding sequence is TGTGCCAGCAACCTACGGGGACAGGGGATGAATGAGCAGTTCTTC.

This clonotype was seen a handful of times. The chain couples TRBV6-2 or TRBV6-3 to TRBJ2-7; D is unclear. The V gene's germline CDR1 is MNHEY and CDR2 SVGEGT. The CDR3 is 13 residues long. V lost 2 bases and J lost 3, with 8 bases in between. The chain's CDR3 is CASSYGRDYEQYV. CDR3 DNA: TGTGCCAGCAGTTACGGCAGAGACTACGAGCAGTACGTC.

The chain links TRBV20-1 to TRBJ1-4, with D tentatively TRBD1 (5 bases). This CDR3 has 14 amino acids. Germline CDR1 reads DFQATT; CDR2 reads SNEGSKA (reference sequence). The ends were cut back, 6 bases at V and 7 bases at J, with 18 bases in the middle. CDR3 in DNA: TGCAGTGCGTTACCGGGGGGAAGGGGTGAAAAACTGTTTTTT. Protein: CSALPGGRGEKLFF.

The chain carries TRBV19 and TRBJ1-1, with D possibly TRBD1 on 6 matching bases. The CDR3 has 14 amino acids. V was trimmed by 3 bases and J by 5 bases, leaving 13 bases between them. Looked up from germline, CDR1 is LNHDA and CDR2 is SQIVND (reference sequence). CDR3 bases: TGTGCCAGTAGTATGGGGCAGGGGCGGACTGAAGCTTTCTTT. It translates to CASSMGQGRTEAFF.

This clonotype was picked up many times. V gene TRBV7-2 combines with J gene TRBJ1-2; TRBD1 matches 7 bases. V dropped 2 bases and J dropped 1; count of bases not matched to a gene: 7. CDR1 and CDR2 from the germline V gene are SGHTA and FQGNSA. This CDR3 has 16 amino acids. The CDR3 DNA reads TGTGCCAGCAGCTTATCATCCACAGGGGTTAACTATGGCTACACCTTC. Translation gives CASSLSSTGVNYGYTF. The full variable domain, completed using reference TRBV7-2 and TRBJ1-2, is GAGVSQSPSNKVTEKGKDVELRCDPISGHTALYWYRQSLGQGLEFLIYFQGNSAPDKSGLPSDRFSAERTGGSVSTLTIQRTQQEDSAVYLCASSLSSTGVNYGYTFGSGTRLTVV.

A few counts support this clonotype. J is TRBJ1-6 and V is TRBV28, with unresolved D. Germline CDR1 MDHEN, CDR2 SYDVKM. Trimming cost V 10 bases and J 7 bases, with 23 bases left between them. CDR3 length: 16 amino acids. CDR3 amino acids: CATGKRDFGKNSPLHF. The CDR3 region has the DNA TGTGCCACCGGTAAAAGGGATTTCGGAAAAAATTCACCCCTCCACTTT. The whole variable domain, remainder taken from reference TRBV28 and TRBJ1-6, is DVKVTQSSRYLVKRTGEKVFLECVQDMDHENMFWYRQDPGLGLRLIYFSYDVKMKEKGDIPEGYSVSREKKERFSLILESASTNQTSMYLCATGKRDFGKNSPLHFGNGTRLTVT.

This sequence joins TRBV15 and TRBJ2-2; 7 bases fit TRBD1. This CDR3 has 15 residues. The J segment lost 3 bases and the V segment lost 8 bases, leaving 9 bases of the junction unmatched. CDR1 and CDR2 (germline): LNHNV, YYDKDF (reference sequence). CDR3 sequence: CATGKTGADTGELFF. CDR3 DNA sequence: TGTGCCACCGGTAAAACAGGGGCGGACACCGGGGAGCTGTTTTTT.

This clonotype was observed a few times. The genes are TRBV19 and TRBJ2-6; D possibly matches TRBD1 or TRBD2 (5 bases each). Germline V gene sequence: CDR1 LNHDA, CDR2 SQIVND (reference sequence). Trimming left V 5 bases short and J 0 bases short, with 11 bases between. The CDR3 loop spans 16 amino acids. The CDR3 sequence is CASSSGTSSGANVLTF. The CDR3 coding sequence is TGTGCCAGTAGTTCCGGGACCTCCTCTGGGGCCAACGTCCTGACTTTC.

The chain carries TRBV7-2 and TRBJ2-4, with D possibly being TRBD2 (6 bases). V was pared by 5 bases and J by 7 bases, with 21 bases between. Germline V gives CDR1 SGHTA, CDR2 FQGNSA. The CDR3 totals 16 residues. DNA of the CDR3: TGTGCCAGCAGCCCGAGATCCAGCGGGTTAGTCAACATTCAGTACTTC. Translation gives CASSPRSSGLVNIQYF.

This clonotype was seen a handful of times. The V gene is TRBV11-2, the J gene TRBJ1-2, with no clear D. The V gene lost 5 bases and the J gene lost 0 bases, with 13 bases spanning the gap. The germline V gene has CDR1 SGHAT and CDR2 FQNNGV. The CDR3 is 15 amino acids. CDR3 sequence (DNA): TGTGCCAGCAGCCACGTCACAAGAGCTAACTATGGCTACACCTTC. It translates to CASSHVTRANYGYTF.

V is TRBV7-6 and J is TRBJ1-5; D not resolved. Germline CDR1 and CDR2: SGHVS and FNYEAQ. Trimming took off 3 bases at V and 5 bases at J, with 5 bases between the two ends. The length of the CDR3 is 12 residues. As DNA, the CDR3 is TGTGCCAGCAGCTTCTCTCATCAGCCCCAGCATTTT. This gives the protein CASSFSHQPQHF.

The sample holds a few counts of this clonotype. The chain joins TRBV29-1 to TRBJ2-1; D is possibly TRBD1 (6 bases). The germline V gene encodes CDR1 SQVTM and CDR2 ANQGSEA. The CDR3 loop spans 13 amino acids. The ends were cut back, 5 bases at V and 3 bases at J, with 11 bases in the middle. CDR3 sequence: CSVQGGFYNEQFF. The CDR3 nucleotides read TGCAGCGTTCAAGGGGGTTTCTACAATGAGCAGTTCTTC.

This clonotype showed up many times. This chain connects TRBV7-2 to TRBJ1-1, with D hard to call. The CDR3 is 13 amino acids. V dropped 7 bases and J dropped 1 base, with 10 bases sitting between them. CDR1 and CDR2 (germline): SGHTA, FQGNSA. The CDR3 sequence: CASTSRGNTEAFF. In nucleotides, the CDR3 is TGTGCCAGCACCTCACGAGGGAACACTGAAGCTTTCTTT.

Ten or more counts support this clonotype. V is TRBV28 and J is TRBJ1-4; 8 bases match TRBD1. The trim removed 5 bases at V and 11 bases at J, leaving 13 bases unmatched. The CDR3 loop spans 15 amino acids. Germline CDR1 and CDR2: MDHEN and SYDVKM. In nucleotides, the CDR3 is TGTGCCAGCAGTGAAGGACCGGGACAGGATAGGAAACTGTTTTTT. Translation gives CASSEGPGQDRKLFF.

The V and J genes are TRBV7-9 and TRBJ1-2; the match to TRBD1 covers 7 bases. Germline V gene data show CDR1 as SEHNR and CDR2 as FQNEAQ (reference sequence). The junction had 0 bases not matched to a gene; V was cut back by 1 base and J by 4 bases. The CDR3 has 13 amino acids. The CDR3 region has the DNA TGTGCCAGCAGCTTAGACAGGGGCTATGGCTACACCTTC. This translates into CASSLDRGYGYTF.